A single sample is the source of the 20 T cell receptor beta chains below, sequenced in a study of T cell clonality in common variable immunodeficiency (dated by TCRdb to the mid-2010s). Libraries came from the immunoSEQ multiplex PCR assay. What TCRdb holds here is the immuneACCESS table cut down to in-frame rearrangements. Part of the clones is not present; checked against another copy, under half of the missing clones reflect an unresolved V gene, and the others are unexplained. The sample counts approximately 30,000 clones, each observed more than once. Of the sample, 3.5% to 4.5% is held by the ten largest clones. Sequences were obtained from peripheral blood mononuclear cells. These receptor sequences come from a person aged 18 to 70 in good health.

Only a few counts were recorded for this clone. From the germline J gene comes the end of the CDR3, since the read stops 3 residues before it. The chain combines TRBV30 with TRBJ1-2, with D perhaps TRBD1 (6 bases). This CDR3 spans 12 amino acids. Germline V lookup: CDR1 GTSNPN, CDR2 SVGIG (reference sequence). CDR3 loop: CAWKGGADTYTF. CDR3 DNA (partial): TGTGCCTGGAAGGGGGGGGCAGATACC. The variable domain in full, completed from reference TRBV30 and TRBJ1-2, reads SQTIHQWPATLVQPVGSPLSLECTVEGTSNPNLYWYRQAAGRGLQLLFYSVGIGQISSEVPQNLSASRPQDRQFILSSKKLLLSDSGFYLCAWKGGADTYTFGSGTRLTVV.

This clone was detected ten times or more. The covered CDR3 bases are TGTGCCAGCAGCCAGGGACTAGCGCAAGAGACC. Encoded protein: CASSQGLAQET. The full CDR3 is CASSQGLAQETQYF. The chain carries TRBV7-2 and TRBJ2-5, with 10 positions matching TRBD2. The CDR3 end is not reached by the read, which stops 3 residues before it; the germline J gene fills it in. J lost 2 bases, V lost 5 bases, and 2 bases had no gene match. The CDR3 has 14 residues. The V gene's germline CDR1 is SGHTA and CDR2 FQGNSA.

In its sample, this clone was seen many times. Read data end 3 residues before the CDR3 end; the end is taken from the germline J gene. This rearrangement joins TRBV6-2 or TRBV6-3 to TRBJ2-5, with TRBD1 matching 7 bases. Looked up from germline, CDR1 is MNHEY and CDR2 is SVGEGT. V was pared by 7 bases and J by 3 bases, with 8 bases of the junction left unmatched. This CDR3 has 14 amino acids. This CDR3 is CASTSIGTEETQYF. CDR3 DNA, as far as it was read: TGTGCCAGCACCTCAATAGGGACAGAAGAGACC.

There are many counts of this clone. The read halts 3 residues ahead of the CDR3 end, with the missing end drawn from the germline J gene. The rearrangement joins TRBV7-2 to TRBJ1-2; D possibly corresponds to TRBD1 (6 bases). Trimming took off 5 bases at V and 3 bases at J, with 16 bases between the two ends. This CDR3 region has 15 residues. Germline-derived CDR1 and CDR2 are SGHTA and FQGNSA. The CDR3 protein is CASSPRAGADYGYTF. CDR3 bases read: TGTGCCAGCAGCCCCCGGGCAGGGGCGGACTATGGC.

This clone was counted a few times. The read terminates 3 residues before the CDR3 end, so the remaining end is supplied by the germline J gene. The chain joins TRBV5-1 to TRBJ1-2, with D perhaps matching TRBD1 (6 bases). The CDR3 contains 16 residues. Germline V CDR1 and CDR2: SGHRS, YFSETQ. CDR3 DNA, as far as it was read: TGCGCCAGCAGCTTGGACGGACTAGCGGGGGCTAATGAC. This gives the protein CASSLDGLAGAND. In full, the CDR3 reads CASSLDGLAGANDYTF.

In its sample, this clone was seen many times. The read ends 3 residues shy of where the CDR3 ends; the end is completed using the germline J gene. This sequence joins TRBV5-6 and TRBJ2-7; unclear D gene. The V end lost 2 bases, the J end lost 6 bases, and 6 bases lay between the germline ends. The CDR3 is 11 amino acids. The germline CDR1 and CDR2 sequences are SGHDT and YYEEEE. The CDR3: CASSFRREQYF. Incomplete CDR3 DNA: TGTGCCAGCAGCTTCAGGCGCGAG.

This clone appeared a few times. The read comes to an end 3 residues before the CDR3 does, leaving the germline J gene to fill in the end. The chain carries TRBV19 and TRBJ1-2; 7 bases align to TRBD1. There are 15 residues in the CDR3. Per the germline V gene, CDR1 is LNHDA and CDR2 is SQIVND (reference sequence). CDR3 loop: CASSPSAGGKPDYTF. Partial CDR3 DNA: TGTGCCAGTAGTCCCTCGGCAGGGGGGAAACCCGAC.

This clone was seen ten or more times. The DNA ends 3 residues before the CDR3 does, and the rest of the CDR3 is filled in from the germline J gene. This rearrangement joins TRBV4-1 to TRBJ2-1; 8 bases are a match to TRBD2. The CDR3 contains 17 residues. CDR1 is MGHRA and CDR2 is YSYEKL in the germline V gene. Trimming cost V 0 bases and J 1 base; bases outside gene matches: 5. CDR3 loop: CASSQDRAGGSYNEQFF. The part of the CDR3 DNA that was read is TGCGCCAGCAGCCAAGATCGGGCGGGGGGTTCCTACAATGAG.

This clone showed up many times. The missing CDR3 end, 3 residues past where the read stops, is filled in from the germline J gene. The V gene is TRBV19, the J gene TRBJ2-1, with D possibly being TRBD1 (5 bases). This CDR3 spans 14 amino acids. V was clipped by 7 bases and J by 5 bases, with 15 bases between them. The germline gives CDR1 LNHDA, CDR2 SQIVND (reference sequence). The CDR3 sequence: CASKGQSGNNEQFF. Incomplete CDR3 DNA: TGTGCCAGTAAGGGGCAGTCAGGAAACAATGAG.

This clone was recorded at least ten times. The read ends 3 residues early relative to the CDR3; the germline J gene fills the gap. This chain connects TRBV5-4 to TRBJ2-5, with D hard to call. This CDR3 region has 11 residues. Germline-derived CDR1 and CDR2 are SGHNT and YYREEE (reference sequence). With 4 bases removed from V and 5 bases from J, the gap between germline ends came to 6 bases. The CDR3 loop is CASSVRETQYF. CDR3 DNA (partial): TGTGCCAGCAGCGTTCGTGAGACC.

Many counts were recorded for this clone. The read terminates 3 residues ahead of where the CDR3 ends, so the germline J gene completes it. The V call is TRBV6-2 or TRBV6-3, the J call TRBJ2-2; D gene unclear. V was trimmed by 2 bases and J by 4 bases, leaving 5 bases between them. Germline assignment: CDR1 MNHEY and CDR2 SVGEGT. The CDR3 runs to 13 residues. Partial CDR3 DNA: TGTGCCAGCAGTTACCTAAGCACCGGGGAG. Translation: CASSYLSTGE. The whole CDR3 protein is CASSYLSTGELFF.

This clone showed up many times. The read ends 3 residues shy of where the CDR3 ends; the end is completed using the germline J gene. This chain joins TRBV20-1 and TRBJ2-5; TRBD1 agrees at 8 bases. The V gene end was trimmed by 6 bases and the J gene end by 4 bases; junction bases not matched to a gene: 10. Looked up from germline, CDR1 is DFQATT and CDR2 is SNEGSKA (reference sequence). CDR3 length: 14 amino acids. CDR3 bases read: TGCAGTGCCCCCGGACAGGGCCGATCAGAGACC. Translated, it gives CSAPGQGRSET. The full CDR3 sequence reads CSAPGQGRSETQYF.

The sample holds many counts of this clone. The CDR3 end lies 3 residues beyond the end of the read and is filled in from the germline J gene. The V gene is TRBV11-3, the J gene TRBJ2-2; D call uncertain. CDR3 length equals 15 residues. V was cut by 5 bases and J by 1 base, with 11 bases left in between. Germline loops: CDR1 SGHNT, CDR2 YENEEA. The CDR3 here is CASSQTPLNTGELFF. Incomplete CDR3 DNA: TGTGCCAGCAGCCAGACACCCTTGAACACCGGGGAG.

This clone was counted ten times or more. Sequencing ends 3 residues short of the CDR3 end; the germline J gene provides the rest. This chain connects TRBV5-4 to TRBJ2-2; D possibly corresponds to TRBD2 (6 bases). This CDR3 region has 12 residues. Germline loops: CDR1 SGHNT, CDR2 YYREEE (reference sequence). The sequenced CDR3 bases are TGTGCCAGCAGCAGGGGAGGATCACCG. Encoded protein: CASSRGGSP. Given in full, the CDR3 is CASSRGGSPLFF.

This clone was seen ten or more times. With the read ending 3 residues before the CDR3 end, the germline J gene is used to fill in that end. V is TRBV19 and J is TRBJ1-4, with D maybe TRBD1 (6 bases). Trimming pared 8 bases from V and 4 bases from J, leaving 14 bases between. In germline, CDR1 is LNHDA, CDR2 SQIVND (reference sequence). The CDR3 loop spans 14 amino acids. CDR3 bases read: TGTGCCAGTGGATACAGGGTCCTTAATGAAAAA. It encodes CASGYRVLNEK. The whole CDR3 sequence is CASGYRVLNEKLFF.

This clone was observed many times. The part of the CDR3 DNA that was read is TGCGCCAGCAGCATCTCAAACGGGGCTAATGAAAAA. Protein: CASSISNGANEK. The full CDR3 protein reads CASSISNGANEKLFF. The V gene is TRBV5-1, the J gene TRBJ1-4; D is undetermined. The read finishes 3 residues shy of the CDR3 end, and the germline J gene is used to complete it. CDR3 length: 15 amino acids. V was pared by 4 bases and J by 3 bases, with 13 bases between. Germline loops: CDR1 SGHRS, CDR2 YFSETQ.

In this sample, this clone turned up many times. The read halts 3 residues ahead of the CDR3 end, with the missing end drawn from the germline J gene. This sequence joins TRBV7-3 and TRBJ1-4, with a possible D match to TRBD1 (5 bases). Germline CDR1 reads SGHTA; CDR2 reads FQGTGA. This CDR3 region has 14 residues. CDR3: CASSLTGDDGKLFF. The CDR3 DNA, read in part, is TGTGCCAGCAGCTTAACAGGGGATGATGGCAAA.

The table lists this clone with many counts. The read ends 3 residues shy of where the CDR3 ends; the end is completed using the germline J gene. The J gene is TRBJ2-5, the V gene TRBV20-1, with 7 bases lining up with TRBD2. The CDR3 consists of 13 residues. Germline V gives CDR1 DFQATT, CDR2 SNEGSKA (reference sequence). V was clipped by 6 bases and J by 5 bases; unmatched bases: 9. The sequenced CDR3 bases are TGCAGTGCCCAGCCCGGGGGGAAGGAGACC. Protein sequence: CSAQPGGKET. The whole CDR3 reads CSAQPGGKETQYF.

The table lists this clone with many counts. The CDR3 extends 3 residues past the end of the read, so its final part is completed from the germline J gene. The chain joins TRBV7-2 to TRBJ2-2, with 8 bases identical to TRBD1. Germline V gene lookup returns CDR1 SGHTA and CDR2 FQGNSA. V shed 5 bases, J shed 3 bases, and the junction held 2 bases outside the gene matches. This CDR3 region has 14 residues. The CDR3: CASSGQGHTGELFF. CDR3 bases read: TGTGCCAGCAGCGGACAGGGACACACCGGGGAG.

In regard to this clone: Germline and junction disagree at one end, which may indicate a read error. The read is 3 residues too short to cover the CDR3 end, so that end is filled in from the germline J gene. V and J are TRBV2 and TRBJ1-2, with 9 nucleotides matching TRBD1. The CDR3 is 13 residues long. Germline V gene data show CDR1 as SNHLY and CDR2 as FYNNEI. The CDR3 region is CAGRGGQGDGYTF. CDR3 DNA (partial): TGTGCCGGCAGGGGGGGACAGGGTGATGGC.